A selection of T cell receptor beta chains follows, all from one sample in a study of control samples from healthy donors and cancer patients. Sequenced by immunoSEQ multiplex PCR; TCRdb stores in-frame clones only, minus some. Among about 220,000 clones listed, roughly 94% were seen once. Sequenced material: blood. These receptors were taken from a man aged 45-65 years in good health. Each CDR3 is given with its conserved first and last residue. The order of the fields is clone size, J gene, D gene, V gene, CDR3 protein, CDR3 DNA. D genes are given only for firm matches. Clone size appears in some rows only: once, few, many, or a class for an expanded clone.

abundance: NA; j_gene: TRBJ1-2; d_gene: NA; v_gene: TRBV11-2; CDR3aa: CASSLVQVLNGYTF; CDR3nt: TGTGCCAGCAGCTTAGTTCAGGTGCTCAATGGCTACACCTTC
abundance: NA; j_gene: TRBJ1-1; d_gene: NA; v_gene: TRBV4-2; CDR3aa: CASSHGTEAFF; CDR3nt: TGTGCCAGCAGCCACGGCACTGAAGCTTTCTTT
abundance: NA; j_gene: TRBJ2-4; d_gene: NA; v_gene: TRBV3-1/TRBV3-2; CDR3aa: CASTHGQRVMNIQYF; CDR3nt: TGTGCCAGCACGCACGGGCAGCGAGTGATGAACATTCAGTACTTC
abundance: NA; j_gene: TRBJ1-4; d_gene: TRBD1; v_gene: TRBV5-1; CDR3aa: CASSPGTATNEKLFF; CDR3nt: TGCGCCAGCAGCCCAGGGACAGCAACTAATGAAAAACTGTTTTTT
abundance: NA; j_gene: TRBJ1-2; d_gene: TRBD1; v_gene: TRBV7-2; CDR3aa: CASSRHPGDRDYGYTF; CDR3nt: TGTGCCAGCAGCCGGCATCCCGGGGACAGGGACTATGGCTACACCTTC
abundance: NA; j_gene: TRBJ1-5; d_gene: TRBD1; v_gene: TRBV18; CDR3aa: CASSPRQGALGNQPQHF; CDR3nt: TGTGCCAGCTCACCGCGGCAGGGGGCTCTGGGCAATCAGCCCCAGCATTTT
abundance: NA; j_gene: TRBJ1-1; d_gene: NA; v_gene: TRBV7-3; CDR3aa: CASSEQGDGTEAFF; CDR3nt: TGTGCCAGCAGCGAGCAAGGGGATGGGACTGAAGCTTTCTTT
abundance: NA; j_gene: TRBJ2-1; d_gene: NA; v_gene: TRBV6-4; CDR3aa: CASSARGHYNEQFF; CDR3nt: TGTGCCAGCAGTGCGCGGGGACATTACAATGAGCAGTTCTTC
abundance: NA; j_gene: TRBJ2-7; d_gene: NA; v_gene: TRBV12-3/TRBV12-4; CDR3aa: CASRSTALYEQYF; CDR3nt: TGTGCCAGCAGGTCGACAGCTCTCTACGAGCAGTACTTC
abundance: NA; j_gene: TRBJ1-1; d_gene: NA; v_gene: TRBV5-1; CDR3aa: CASTPGAGNTEAFF; CDR3nt: TGCGCCAGCACTCCGGGAGCGGGGAACACTGAAGCTTTCTTT
abundance: NA; j_gene: TRBJ2-2; d_gene: TRBD2; v_gene: TRBV10-1; CDR3aa: CASSGTSGGEPNTGELFF; CDR3nt: TGCGCCAGCAGCGGGACTAGCGGGGGGGAACCCAACACCGGGGAGCTGTTTTTT
abundance: NA; j_gene: TRBJ1-4; d_gene: NA; v_gene: TRBV3-1/TRBV3-2; CDR3aa: CASSQDGRGIAEKLFF; CDR3nt: TGTGCCAGCAGCCAAGATGGCAGAGGGATTGCTGAAAAACTGTTTTTT
abundance: once; j_gene: TRBJ2-1; d_gene: TRBD2; v_gene: TRBV5-1; CDR3aa: CASSRTSGSYNEQFF; CDR3nt: TGCGCCAGCAGCCGGACTAGCGGGTCGTACAATGAGCAGTTCTTC
abundance: NA; j_gene: TRBJ2-1; d_gene: NA; v_gene: TRBV12-3/TRBV12-4; CDR3aa: CASGETSYNEQFF; CDR3nt: TGTGCCAGTGGAGAAACGTCCTACAATGAGCAGTTCTTC
abundance: NA; j_gene: TRBJ1-4; d_gene: TRBD1; v_gene: TRBV4-1; CDR3aa: CASSLQGSNEKLFF; CDR3nt: TGCGCCAGCAGCCTACAGGGGTCTAATGAAAAACTGTTTTTT